This TCR beta chain emerged from a study of T cells in Graves' hyperthyroidism and ophthalmopathy. Study-level results: Appearing also in blood were most of the thyroid clonotypes expanded above 0.001. Before onset, ophthalmopathy was predicted by the model a median 6.5 months earlier.

A word on this clonotype: Its target is unknown.

The investigators amplified TCR beta CDR3 regions from RNA transcripts. An initial round of RT-PCR targeting the TCR CDR3 relied on the HTBI primer set. Each CDR3 protein is one row after TCRdb ran MiXCR on the multiplex PCR reads. The sample yields about 700,000 distinct CDR3 sequences, 11% to 15% seen once. The patients, who ranged from 18 to 65 in age, presented with newly diagnosed hyperthyroidism lasting under 2 months. Between the trimmed V and J ends, which lost 6 bases and 5 bases, there was a span of 24 bases. Germline CDR1 is MNHEY and CDR2 is SVGAGI. This CDR3 comprises 17 residues. V gene TRBV6-5 combines with J gene TRBJ2-3; perhaps TRBD2 as D (7 bases). Sequencing used blood. This TCR came from a woman aged 18-30 years with Graves' hyperthyroidism. CDR3 coding DNA: TGTGCCAGCAGCTTAGTAGGGGGGTGGGGGGAGGGAGATACGCAGTATTTT. Amino acid sequence: CASSLVGGWGEGDTQYF.